This T cell receptor beta chain was identified during a study of blood T cell repertoires in COVID-19. The CDR3 runs to 15 residues. Germline V lookup: CDR1 SGHAT, CDR2 FQNNGV. Between the trimmed V and J ends, which lost 0 bases and 4 bases, there was a span of 10 bases. Original processing methods: Estimates of nucleated cell counts were drawn from the amplification of reference gene primers. Method: immunoSEQ multiplex PCR; TCRdb's copy keeps in-frame clones and lacks some. From that table come the V and J calls and clone size; the DNA was used to work out D and trimming. The repertoire holds 150,000 or so clones, with roughly 80% as singletons. Which cohort a participant joined came from the clinical history participants gave. Donors in Cohort 3 counted as recovered after two negative PCRs, clearance, or symptom resolution.

Sequencing was done on a sample of PBMCs or T cells enriched from blood (not recorded which). The sequence derives from a man in his fifties who had recovered from COVID-19. The chain has TRBV11-2 and TRBJ2-1, with D perhaps TRBD1 (6 bases). The CDR3 protein is CASSLDRGQYNEQFF. CDR3 nucleotides: TGTGCCAGCAGCTTAGACAGGGGTCAGTACAATGAGCAGTTCTTC.